The present T cell receptor (beta chain) was sequenced within a study of blood T cell repertoires in COVID-19 (dated by TCRdb to between 2020 and 2021). Looking at the study overall: Samples covering the acute and convalescent phases of COVID-19 were provided by collaborators in the United States, Italy and Spain. The prospective study material was composed of cDNA or gDNA derived from T cells, B-cell-depleted T cells, or PBMCs. The dataset comprised deeply sampled blood TCRbeta repertoires from subjects exposed to, actively infected with, or recovered from COVID-19. A freely available public database, intended as a resource for researchers studying the immune response to SARS-CoV-2, is where the repertoires were released. Samples were obtained from the ongoing ImmuneRACE study (first 160 participants) and from about 1,300 subjects provided by 6 global collaborators. The sample metadata nearly always contained a de-identified subject ID, COVID-19 status, age in years and sex. Where available, HLA class I and class II types were obtained from metadata supplied by the sample provider rather than from assay-based typing. Study-level results and caveats: Clinical and demographic metadata were provided uncurated, with the amount varying by source and participant.

TCRbeta CDR3 regions were amplified from genomic DNA by means of the immunoSEQ Assay, a bias-controlled multiplex PCR. The source study handled its data this way. The number of nucleated cells in each sample was estimated from the amplification of reference gene primers within the assay. To quantify the absolute abundance of each unique TCRbeta CDR3 rearrangement, sequence reads were collapsed and filtered. For each sample, productive Simpson clonality was calculated by taking the square root of Simpson's diversity index across productive rearrangements. TCRdb obtained this table from immuneACCESS and retained in-frame rearrangements with V and J assigned. These tables miss some clones; where compared with another copy, unresolved V genes account for less than half of the shortfall, and the remainder is unexplained. V, J and clone size derive from that table, while D and trimming were established from the DNA sequence. For this sample there are roughly 520,000 clones; 70% to 90% appear just once. 1.8% of the sample belongs to the ten largest clones.

Enrolling through a virtual design, the prospective study's participants ranged in age from about 18 to 89 years and lived across 20 to 30 United States geographic areas. In the prospective study, participants were assigned to cohorts based on the clinical history participants reported in a screening survey and a study questionnaire. For ImmuneRACE Cohort 3, a participant was defined as recovered based on two consecutive negative NP/OP PCR tests, clearance by a healthcare professional, or resolution of symptoms. In the prospective study, mobile phlebotomists collected whole blood, serum and a nasopharyngeal or oropharyngeal swab from each participant. Additional blood draws and questionnaires over an approximately two-month period could optionally be provided by prospective study participants. Before DNA extraction, prospective study blood samples were shipped either frozen or at room temperature.

The cysteine opens and the phenylalanine closes a CDR3 of 14 amino acids. Only the CDR3 DNA stays, 42 bases, in frame from base 1. Reading the germline V gene gives CDR1 SGHTA and CDR2 FQGNSA. V is shortened by 5 bases, J by 1 base, and the region joining them spans 11 bases. This clone was detected only once. The target of this receptor is not known. Nothing much larger sits one base from this clone, and base qualities are not available. Sequenced sample: PBMCs or T cells enriched from blood (not recorded which). The clonotype was recovered from a woman aged 40 to 50 who had recovered from COVID-19. The chain links TRBV7-2 with TRBJ1-1, with the D gene not clear enough to name. This receptor carries the CDR3 CASSLSAANTEAFF. The sequenced DNA is TGTGCCAGCAGCCTTAGCGCAGCGAACACTGAAGCTTTCTTT.